The rows below give T cell receptor beta chains drawn from one sample of a study of control samples from healthy donors and cancer patients. Using immunoSEQ multiplex PCR, the repertoire was profiled, and TCRdb retains in-frame clones only, with some absent. There are some 150,000 clones in the sample; roughly 91% occur only once, and about 1.4% lies in the top ten. The sample was blood. The origin of the receptors is a young woman in good health. CDR3s include the opening cysteine and the closing phenylalanine or tryptophan. The order of the fields is CDR3 length, J gene, D gene, clone size, V gene, CDR3 protein, CDR3 DNA. The D gene is left open where the match is weak. Only part of the rows carry a size: once, few, many, or a class if the clone is expanded.

cdr3_length: 13
j_call: TRBJ1-2
d_call: TRBD1
clone_size: .
v_call: TRBV2
cdr3_aa: CASIPQGARGYTF
cdr3_nt: TGTGCCAGCATCCCGCAGGGGGCGCGTGGCTACACCTTC

cdr3_length: 16
j_call: TRBJ1-6
d_call: TRBD1
clone_size: .
v_call: TRBV9
cdr3_aa: CASSVGQGAYNSPLHF
cdr3_nt: TGTGCCAGCAGCGTAGGTCAGGGGGCCTATAATTCACCCCTCCACTTT

cdr3_length: 13
j_call: TRBJ2-7
d_call: TRBD2
clone_size: .
v_call: TRBV6-5
cdr3_aa: CASGRESRYEQYF
cdr3_nt: TGTGCCAGCGGGCGGGAGAGTAGGTACGAGCAGTACTTC

cdr3_length: 19
j_call: TRBJ2-1
d_call: TRBD2
clone_size: .
v_call: TRBV11-2
cdr3_aa: CASSSGTSGGSSSYNEQFF
cdr3_nt: TGTGCCAGCAGCTCCGGGACTAGCGGGGGGTCAAGCTCCTACAATGAGCAGTTCTTC

cdr3_length: 13
j_call: TRBJ1-2
d_call: .
clone_size: .
v_call: TRBV27
cdr3_aa: CASSRQVNYGYTF
cdr3_nt: TGTGCCAGCAGCCGACAGGTGAACTATGGCTACACCTTC

cdr3_length: 10
j_call: TRBJ1-2
d_call: .
clone_size: .
v_call: TRBV7-9
cdr3_aa: CASREYGYTF
cdr3_nt: TGTGCCAGCAGGGAGTATGGCTACACCTTC

cdr3_length: 14
j_call: TRBJ1-2
d_call: TRBD1
clone_size: few
v_call: TRBV15
cdr3_aa: CATSRGGQGYGYTF
cdr3_nt: TGTGCCACCAGCAGAGGGGGACAGGGTTATGGCTACACCTTC

cdr3_length: 14
j_call: TRBJ1-3
d_call: .
clone_size: few
v_call: TRBV7-8
cdr3_aa: CASSLAQGGNTIYF
cdr3_nt: TGTGCCAGCAGCTTAGCCCAGGGGGGAAACACCATATATTTT

cdr3_length: 13
j_call: TRBJ2-7
d_call: .
clone_size: .
v_call: TRBV7-2
cdr3_aa: CASSPRVAYEQYF
cdr3_nt: TGTGCCAGCAGCCCCAGGGTGGCCTACGAGCAGTACTTC

cdr3_length: 14
j_call: TRBJ2-4
d_call: .
clone_size: .
v_call: TRBV18
cdr3_aa: CASSPAGAKNIQYF
cdr3_nt: TGTGCCAGCTCACCAGCGGGAGCCAAAAACATTCAGTACTTC

cdr3_length: 15
j_call: TRBJ2-7
d_call: .
clone_size: .
v_call: TRBV4-1
cdr3_aa: CASSQGLGRSYEQYF
cdr3_nt: TGCGCCAGCAGCCAAGGGCTGGGGCGCTCCTACGAGCAGTACTTC

cdr3_length: 14
j_call: TRBJ2-4
d_call: .
clone_size: .
v_call: TRBV19
cdr3_aa: CASSIRRGADIQYF
cdr3_nt: TGTGCCAGTAGTATAAGGAGGGGCGCGGACATTCAGTACTTC